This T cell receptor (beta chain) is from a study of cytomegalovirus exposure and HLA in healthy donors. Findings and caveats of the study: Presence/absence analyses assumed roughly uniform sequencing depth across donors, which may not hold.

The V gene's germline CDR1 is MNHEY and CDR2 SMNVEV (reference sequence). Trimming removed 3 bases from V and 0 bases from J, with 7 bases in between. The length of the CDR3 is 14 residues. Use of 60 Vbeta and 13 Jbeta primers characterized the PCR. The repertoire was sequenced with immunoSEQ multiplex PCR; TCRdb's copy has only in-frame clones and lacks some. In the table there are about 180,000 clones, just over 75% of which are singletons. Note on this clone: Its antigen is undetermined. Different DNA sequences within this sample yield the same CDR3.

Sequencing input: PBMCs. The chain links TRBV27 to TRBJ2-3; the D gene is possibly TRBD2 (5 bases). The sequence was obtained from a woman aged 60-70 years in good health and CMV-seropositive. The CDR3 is CASSLGGSTDTQYF. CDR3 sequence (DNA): TGTGCCAGCAGTTTGGGCGGGAGCACAGATACGCAGTATTTT.